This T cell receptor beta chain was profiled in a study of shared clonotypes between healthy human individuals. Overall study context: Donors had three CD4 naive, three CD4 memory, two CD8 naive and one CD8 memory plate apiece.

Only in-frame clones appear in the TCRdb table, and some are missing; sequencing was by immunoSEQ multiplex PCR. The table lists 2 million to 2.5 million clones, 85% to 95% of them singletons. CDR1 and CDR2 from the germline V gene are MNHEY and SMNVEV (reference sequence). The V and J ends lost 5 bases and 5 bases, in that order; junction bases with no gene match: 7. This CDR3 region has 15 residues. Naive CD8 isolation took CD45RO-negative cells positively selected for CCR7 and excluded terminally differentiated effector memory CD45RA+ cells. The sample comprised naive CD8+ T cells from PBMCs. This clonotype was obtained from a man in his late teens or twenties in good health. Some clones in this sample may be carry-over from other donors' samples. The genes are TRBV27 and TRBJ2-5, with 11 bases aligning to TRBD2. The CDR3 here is CASSPLAGGMETQYF. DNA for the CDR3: TGTGCCAGCAGTCCCCTAGCGGGAGGTATGGAGACCCAGTACTTC.